This TCR beta chain was observed in a study of blood T cell repertoires in COVID-19. Background on the study: The United States, Italy and Spain supplied acute and convalescent COVID-19 samples.

Germline trimming cut 6 bases from V and 1 base from J; bases unmatched to any gene: 5. The CDR3 is 15 amino acids. Germline assignment: CDR1 MNHEY and CDR2 SVGAGI. Per the study methods: Amplification of reference gene primers was used by the study to estimate nucleated cell counts. The repertoire was sequenced with immunoSEQ multiplex PCR; TCRdb's copy has only in-frame clones and lacks some. For V, J and clone size, that table is used; D and trimming come from the DNA. The data show 120,000 or so clones, with approximately 85% seen just once and 6.6% held by the top ten. The TCR originated in a man older than 75 with active or convalescent COVID-19. The specimen was peripheral blood. The chain links TRBV6-5 to TRBJ2-1; TRBD1 aligns across 8 bases. CDR3 DNA: TGTGCCAGCAGCGTCCGGGACAGGTCCTACAATGAGCAGTTCTTC. Translation: CASSVRDRSYNEQFF.